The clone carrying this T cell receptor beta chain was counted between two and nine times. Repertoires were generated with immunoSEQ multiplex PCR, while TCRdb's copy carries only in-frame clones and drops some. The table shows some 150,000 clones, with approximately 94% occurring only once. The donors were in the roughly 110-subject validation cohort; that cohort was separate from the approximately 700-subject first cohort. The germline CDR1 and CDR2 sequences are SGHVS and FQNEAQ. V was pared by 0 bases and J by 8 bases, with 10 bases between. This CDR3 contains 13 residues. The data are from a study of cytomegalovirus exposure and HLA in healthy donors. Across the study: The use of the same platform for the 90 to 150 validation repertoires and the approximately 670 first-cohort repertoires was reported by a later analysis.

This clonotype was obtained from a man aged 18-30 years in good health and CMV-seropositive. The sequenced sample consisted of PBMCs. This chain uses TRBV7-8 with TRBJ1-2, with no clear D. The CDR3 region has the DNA TGTGCCAGCAGCTTAGCGCGGGCGAACGGCTACACCTTC. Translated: CASSLARANGYTF.